In this sample, the clone carrying this TCR beta chain turned up a few times. Antigen unknown. The entry originates in a study of PD-1 blockade in classical Hodgkin lymphoma. Regarding the study as a whole: Patients starting nivolumab less than 1 year after ASCT had lower diversity and were excluded from later analyses. Only CD4+ TCR diversity, not CD8+, had risen significantly by C4D1. TCR diversity at baseline was reported to be reduced in newly diagnosed patients relative to healthy donors.

Brentuximab vedotin exposure varied, and every patient relapsed after autologous stem cell transplantation. This table comes from immunoSEQ multiplex PCR, and its TCRdb copy is limited to in-frame clones, with some not included. The sample has tens of thousands of clones; roughly two thirds are singletons. The sample here was peripheral blood mononuclear cells (PBMCs), taken at baseline. This clonotype was obtained from a human donor with classical Hodgkin lymphoma.

Here the CDR3 reads CASSQVWSGRGVTGELFF. DNA for the CDR3: TGCGCCAGCAGCCAAGTTTGGAGCGGTAGGGGGGTAACCGGGGAGCTGTTTTTT. The chain couples TRBV4-3 to TRBJ2-2; tentatively, D is TRBD1 or TRBD2 (6 bases each). The CDR3 spans 18 residues. Germline CDR1 is LGHNA and CDR2 is YSLEER. The V and J ends lost 1 base and 5 bases respectively, with 20 bases between them.